The 19 T cell receptor beta chains reported below all come from one sample, sequenced in a study of blood T cells in healthy people across ages. Combining a sample-barcoded 5' primer with a J-beta primer mix, a second PCR ran for about 7 to 12 cycles. TCRdb reanalysed the 5' RACE reads using MiXCR and keeps one entry per CDR3 protein. The data show approximately 1.5 million distinct CDR3 sequences, about 31% seen once. Sequencing input: blood. The receptor source for this set is a woman aged 25 to 39 in good health.

V is TRBV20-1 and J is TRBJ1-1; D call uncertain. V was pared by 3 bases and J by 0 bases, with 14 bases between. Per germline, CDR1 DFQATT and CDR2 SNEGSKA (reference sequence). This CDR3 has 15 amino acids. For the CDR3, the DNA is TGCAGTGCTAGCCCCTCGTCCTGGATGAACACTGAAGCTTTCTTT. Translating gives CSASPSSWMNTEAFF.

This clonotype appeared a few times. The chain links TRBV3-1 to TRBJ2-5; no firm D call. Trimming stripped 3 bases from V and 2 bases from J, with 13 bases between. This CDR3 is built from 15 residues. Germline loops: CDR1 LGHDT, CDR2 YNNKEL (reference sequence). The DNA of the CDR3 is TGTGCCAGCAGCCATGGTCAGCCAATGCAAGAGACCCAGTACTTC. Translated, it gives CASSHGQPMQETQYF.

A few counts support this clonotype. The chain couples TRBV12-3 or TRBV12-4 to TRBJ1-2; 9 bases match TRBD1. CDR3 length: 14 amino acids. The ends lost 6 bases at V and 8 bases at J; junction bases unmatched: 10. CDR3 residues: CASSSGTGKGGYTF. The CDR3 nucleotides read TGTGCCAGCAGCTCCGGGACAGGGAAGGGGGGCTACACCTTC.

The sample holds a few counts of this clonotype. In DNA form, the CDR3 reads TGTGCCAGCAGCCAAGATTCACAGGGGCCAAGTTATAATTCACCCCTCCACTTT. Translated, it gives CASSQDSQGPSYNSPLHF. The rearrangement joins TRBV4-2 to TRBJ1-6; 7 bases align to TRBD1. This CDR3 comprises 18 residues. V shed 0 bases, J shed 4 bases, and the junction held 9 bases outside the gene matches. Germline CDR1 reads LGHNA; CDR2 reads YNFKEQ.

In its sample, this clonotype was seen a few times. The chain uses TRBV20-1 and TRBJ2-3; D unresolved. V gave up 6 bases and J gave up 4 bases, with 11 bases separating them. Germline V lookup: CDR1 DFQATT, CDR2 SNEGSKA (reference sequence). CDR3 length: 12 amino acids. Here the CDR3 DNA reads TGCAGTGCCATGACCCCCCCAGATACGCAGTATTTT. Translated: CSAMTPPDTQYF.

The V and J genes are TRBV21-1 and TRBJ2-4; the D call in the table, TRBD1, was not verified against the DNA. TRBV21-1 is a pseudogene. The CDR3 is made up of 12 amino acids. The CDR3 DNA reads as TGTGCCAGGGACACGGACAAAAACATTCAGTACTTC. It specifies CARDTDKNIQYF.

This chain joins TRBV28 and TRBJ2-7; TRBD2 aligns across 7 bases. J gave up 5 bases and V 3 bases, and 16 bases lay outside the gene matches. Germline CDR1 and CDR2: MDHEN and SYDVKM. The CDR3 sequence is 17 residues long. The CDR3 DNA sequence: TGTGCCAGCAGTTTGGCAACGGGGGGATTTGGGAACCACGAGCAGTACTTC. Translated, it gives CASSLATGGFGNHEQYF.

This clonotype has more than one count but fewer than ten. The V gene is TRBV10-3, the J gene TRBJ1-2, with TRBD1 as a possible D gene (6 bases). The germline gives CDR1 ENHRY, CDR2 SYGVKD. This CDR3 contains 12 residues. V lost 8 bases and J lost 3, with 10 bases in between. CDR3 in amino acids: CAIWGLHYGYTF. The CDR3 DNA follows: TGTGCCATCTGGGGGCTACACTATGGCTACACCTTC.

The chain employs TRBV7-9 and TRBJ1-2; tentatively, D is TRBD1 (6 bases). The CDR3 length is 13 residues. Trimming pared 6 bases from V and 12 bases from J, leaving 20 bases between. CDR1 SEHNR and CDR2 FQNEAQ come from the germline V gene (reference sequence). The CDR3 DNA reads TGTGCCAGCAGTCTCTCACACAGGGAATGGAACACCTTC. Protein: CASSLSHREWNTF.

The chain has TRBV4-1 and TRBJ2-1; 9 bases match TRBD2. From germline, CDR1 is MGHRA and CDR2 YSYEKL. V gave up 0 bases and J gave up 12 bases; unmatched junction bases: 12. The CDR3 runs 16 residues. The CDR3 nucleotides read TGCGCCAGCAGCCAAGATGTAGCGGGAGAAGCGGGTGGGCAGTTCTTC. Its translation is CASSQDVAGEAGGQFF.

This clonotype was detected only a few times. This chain uses TRBV6-1 with TRBJ2-3; 7 nucleotides align to TRBD1. CDR1 is MNHNS and CDR2 is SASEGT in the germline V gene. This CDR3 region has 14 residues. Trimming took 6 bases from V and 2 from J; bases not matched to a gene: 5. CDR3 in amino acids: CASRSGTVTDTQYF. DNA of the CDR3: TGTGCCAGCAGATCCGGGACAGTCACAGATACGCAGTATTTT.

The gene calls are TRBV3-1 and TRBJ2-3; no firm D call. The CDR3 contains 15 residues. The ends were cut back, 4 bases at V and 1 base at J, with 12 bases in the middle. Germline V gene lookup returns CDR1 LGHDT and CDR2 YNNKEL (reference sequence). CDR3 DNA sequence: TGTGCCAGCAGCCGAGAAAGACCCGGCACAGATACGCAGTATTTT. Protein: CASSRERPGTDTQYF.

CDR3: CACTQGGTLTDTQYF. The CDR3 nucleotides read TGTGCCTGCACCCAAGGAGGCACCTTAACAGATACGCAGTATTTT. This chain joins TRBV7-9 and TRBJ2-3, with a tentative D call TRBD2 (5 bases). V gave up 11 bases and J gave up 3 bases, with 21 bases separating them. Germline V gene sequence: CDR1 SEHNR, CDR2 FQNEAQ (reference sequence). There are 15 residues in the CDR3.

The chain recombines TRBV12-3 or TRBV12-4 with TRBJ2-6, with TRBD2 matching 10 bases. Trimming at V came to 2 bases and at J to 0 bases, leaving 10 bases not matched to a gene. The CDR3 runs 20 residues. The CDR3 nucleotides read TGTGCCAGCAGTTTACCCCAGTGGACTAGCGGAAGCTCTGGGGCCAACGTCCTGACTTTC. As protein: CASSLPQWTSGSSGANVLTF.

This clonotype has more than one count but fewer than ten. The chain carries TRBV9 and TRBJ2-5, with 9 bases lining up with TRBD1. Trimming at V came to 0 bases and at J to 7 bases, leaving 7 bases not matched to a gene. Germline CDR1 SGDLS, CDR2 YYNGEE. The CDR3 is made up of 15 amino acids. The CDR3 DNA is TGTGCCAGCAGCGTAGCGGGACAGGGTTCAAGGACCCAGTACTTC. It specifies CASSVAGQGSRTQYF. Using reference TRBV9 and TRBJ2-5 for the parts outside the CDR3, the full variable domain is DSGVTQTPKHLITATGQRVTLRCSPRSGDLSVYWYQQSLDQGLQFLIQYYNGEERAKGNILERFSAQQFPDLHSELNLSSLELGDSALYFCASSVAGQGSRTQYFGPGTRLLVL.

This clonotype was observed a handful of times. This chain connects TRBV7-9 to TRBJ2-5, with TRBD1 matching 12 bases. TRBJ2-7 explains the end of the DNA better; the J call may be wrong. Germline V CDR1 and CDR2: SEHNR, FQNEAQ (reference sequence). The CDR3 is 17 residues long. This chain's CDR3 is CASRSSSGTGGSYEQYF. The CDR3 DNA is TGTGCCAGCAGATCTTCATCCGGGACAGGGGGCAGTTACGAGCAGTACTTC.

CDR3 loop: CASSPPTGGYGYTF. Here the CDR3 DNA reads TGTGCCAGCAGTCCGCCGACAGGGGGGTATGGCTACACCTTC. The chain is built from TRBV28 and TRBJ1-2, with 9 positions matching TRBD1. Germline V gives CDR1 MDHEN, CDR2 SYDVKM. The CDR3 runs to 14 residues. Trimming at V came to 5 bases and at J to 5 bases, leaving 6 bases not matched to a gene.

The chain joins TRBV9 to TRBJ1-6; D is possibly TRBD1 (5 bases). The V and J ends lost 0 bases and 8 bases respectively, with 12 bases between them. CDR1 SGDLS and CDR2 YYNGEE come from the germline V gene. The CDR3 sequence is 15 residues long. The CDR3 sequence is CASSVAGTFDSPLHF. CDR3 nucleotides: TGTGCCAGCAGCGTAGCCGGGACTTTTGATTCACCCCTCCACTTT.

This clonotype was seen more than once but under ten times. V and J are TRBV5-1 and TRBJ2-2; tentatively, D is TRBD2 (5 bases). Trimming took 2 bases from V and 6 from J, leaving 8 bases between them. Germline CDR1 is SGHRS and CDR2 is YFSETQ. The CDR3 is 13 amino acids. In nucleotides, the CDR3 is TGCGCCAGCAGCTTTCGGGAAGCCGGGGAGCTGTTTTTT. Its protein is CASSFREAGELFF.